This T cell receptor beta chain was sequenced during a study of cytomegalovirus exposure and HLA in healthy donors. Study summary: Genotyping showed approximately 81% of some 400 donors falling in the Caucasian-associated ancestry cluster. General observations from the study: A later analysis showed that HLA-associated TCR beta chains had undergone more clonal expansion than equally common others.

CDR3 length equals 16 residues. Germline V gene lookup returns CDR1 LNHDA and CDR2 SQIVND (reference sequence). The V segment lost 4 bases and the J segment 4 bases; nucleotides outside the gene matches: 12. All donors participated as healthy donors of bone marrow. The donors, nominally healthy at sampling, likely had unrecorded immune exposures. Researchers ran the PCR with 60 Vbeta and 13 Jbeta primers. TCRdb's table, derived via immunoSEQ multiplex PCR, lists solely in-frame clones and lacks some. The data show over 150,000 clones, approximately 77% seen once. A remark on this clone: Its target is not known.

This chain connects TRBV19 to TRBJ1-2; 7 positions match TRBD1. The sample consisted of PBMCs. This clonotype originated in a male donor in good health and CMV-seropositive. The CDR3 region has the DNA TGTGCCAGTAGTACATTAGGAGGGCAGGGGGTCTATGGCTACACCTTC. Translating it yields CASSTLGGQGVYGYTF.